Listed below are T cell receptor beta chains from one sample, sequenced in a study of blood T cells in healthy people across ages. TCRdb re-derived calls from the 5' RACE reads in MiXCR, one entry per CDR3 protein. This sample has 850,000 to 1,000,000 distinct CDR3 sequences, with around 48% found just once. Specimen: blood. The receptors were gathered from a man aged 30-40 years in good health. CDR3s include the opening cysteine and the closing phenylalanine or tryptophan. Each record gives: D gene, CDR3 length, J gene, clone size, V gene, CDR3 protein, CDR3 DNA. The D gene is left open where the match is weak. The size entry is marked missing in some rows and otherwise reads once, few, many or a size class.

TRBD1,15,TRBJ2-5,.,TRBV27,CASSSVQGAGETQYF,TGTGCCAGCAGTTCTGTACAGGGGGCTGGGGAGACCCAGTACTTC
.,17,TRBJ1-4,.,TRBV7-9,CASSLMGHRATNEKLFF,TGTGCCAGCAGCTTAATGGGTCATAGGGCAACTAATGAAAAACTGTTTTTT
.,15,TRBJ1-1,.,TRBV3-1,CASSQDSGVRTEAFF,TGTGCCAGCAGCCAAGATTCCGGGGTACGGACTGAAGCTTTCTTT
.,15,TRBJ2-3,few,TRBV27,CASSLWGGPGDTQYF,TGTGCCAGCAGTTTATGGGGCGGCCCAGGCGATACGCAGTATTTT
TRBD2,15,TRBJ2-3,.,TRBV20-1,CSARPSGGATDTQYF,TGCAGTGCTAGACCCAGCGGGGGGGCAACAGATACGCAGTATTTT
TRBD2,13,TRBJ2-1,few,TRBV6-1,CASRGGGDNEQFF,TGTGCCAGCCGAGGCGGGGGGGACAATGAGCAGTTCTTC
.,16,TRBJ2-5,.,TRBV24-1,CATSDPGGPYQETQYF,TGTGCCACCAGTGATCCCGGTGGGCCGTACCAAGAGACCCAGTACTTC
TRBD1,14,TRBJ1-5,.,TRBV14,CASSLDPGGQPQHF,TGTGCCAGCAGCTTAGATCCAGGGGGTCAGCCCCAGCATTTT
.,14,TRBJ1-6,.,TRBV9,CASSGGASNSPLHF,TGTGCCAGCAGCGGTGGGGCCTCTAATTCACCCCTCCACTTT
.,13,TRBJ2-4,.,TRBV9,CASSVAAKNIQYF,TGTGCCAGCAGCGTAGCAGCCAAAAACATTCAGTACTTC
.,15,TRBJ2-5,.,TRBV7-9,CASSAPLAPDNEQYF,TGTGCCAGCAGCGCACCCCTAGCGCCCGACAATGAGCAGTACTTC
TRBD2,14,TRBJ2-2,.,TRBV5-1,CASSLGLAAGELFF,TGCGCCAGCAGCTTGGGACTAGCTGCCGGGGAGCTGTTTTTT
.,14,TRBJ1-1,.,TRBV15,CATSRERGHLEAFF,TGTGCCACCAGCAGAGAAAGAGGGCATCTCGAAGCTTTCTTT
TRBD1,14,TRBJ2-7,.,TRBV7-2,CASTLGTADYEQYF,TGTGCCAGCACCTTAGGGACAGCTGATTACGAGCAGTACTTC
TRBD1,16,TRBJ2-7,.,TRBV3-1,CASSQDWDRVFNEQYF,TGTGCCAGCAGCCAAGATTGGGACAGGGTATTCAACGAGCAGTACTTC
TRBD2,14,TRBJ2-1,.,TRBV12-3/TRBV12-4,CASTPRTSRNEQFF,TGTGCCAGCACCCCAAGGACTAGCAGAAATGAGCAGTTCTTC
.,14,TRBJ1-2,few,TRBV20-1,CSAPGTLKDYGYTF,TGCAGTGCTCCTGGGACCCTGAAGGACTATGGCTACACCTTC
TRBD1,18,TRBJ2-7,.,TRBV27,CASSLKGQVLDPSYEQYF,TGTGCCAGCAGTTTAAAGGGACAGGTTCTAGACCCATCCTACGAGCAGTACTTC
TRBD2,14,TRBJ2-3,.,TRBV2,CASGLAGGADTQYF,TGTGCCAGCGGACTAGCGGGGGGAGCGGATACGCAGTATTTT
.,14,TRBJ1-4,few,TRBV2,CASSGGDLNEKLFF,TGTGCCAGCAGTGGCGGGGACCTTAATGAAAAACTGTTTTTT
TRBD2,15,TRBJ2-3,few,TRBV7-2,CASSFYAAGGDTQYF,TGTGCCAGCAGCTTCTACGCGGCGGGAGGGGATACGCAGTATTTT
.,11,TRBJ2-1,few,TRBV28,CASYQNNEQFF,TGTGCCAGCTACCAGAACAATGAGCAGTTCTTC
.,13,TRBJ2-5,.,TRBV11-1,CASSLRRRETRYF,TGTGCCAGCAGCTTAAGGCGTAGGGAGACCCGGTACTTC
TRBD1,14,TRBJ1-1,few,TRBV10-3,CAISLTGVDTEAFF,TGTGCCATCAGCCTGACAGGGGTCGACACTGAAGCTTTCTTT
TRBD1,12,TRBJ2-5,few,TRBV28,CASRAGGETQYF,TGTGCCAGCAGAGCAGGGGGAGAGACCCAGTACTTC
TRBD1,15,TRBJ2-1,.,TRBV7-9,CASSPQTGEMNEQFF,TGTGCCAGCAGCCCCCAGACAGGGGAAATGAATGAGCAGTTCTTC
.,15,TRBJ1-6,many,TRBV3-1,CASSQGPLGNSPLHF,TGTGCCAGCAGCCAAGGCCCCTTGGGTAATTCACCCCTCCACTTT
.,15,TRBJ2-3,.,TRBV14,CASSQRGAGYGLQYF,TGTGCCAGCAGCCAAAGGGGAGCTGGGTACGGTCTGCAGTATTTT
TRBD2,13,TRBJ2-3,.,TRBV6-6,CASSYSSGDTQYF,TGTGCCAGCAGTTACTCTAGCGGGGATACGCAGTATTTT
.,13,TRBJ2-7,.,TRBV6-1,CASSESANHEQYF,TGTGCCAGCAGTGAATCAGCTAACCACGAGCAGTACTTC
.,16,TRBJ1-6,.,TRBV25-1,CASQQRGSSYNSPFHF,TGTGCCAGCCAACAACGGGGGAGCTCCTATAATTCACCCTTCCACTTT
.,17,TRBJ2-7,.,TRBV6-5,CASSSLGEGGIPYEQYF,TGTGCCAGCAGTTCCCTCGGTGAAGGAGGAATCCCCTACGAGCAGTACTTC
TRBD2,17,TRBJ2-7,.,TRBV5-1,CASSSPEKGRASYEQYF,TGCGCCAGCAGCTCCCCGGAGAAAGGGAGGGCAAGCTACGAGCAGTACTTC
TRBD1,15,TRBJ1-5,.,TRBV2,CASTPGQGSNQPQHF,TGTGCCAGCACCCCCGGACAGGGAAGCAATCAGCCCCAGCATTTT
TRBD1,14,TRBJ2-7,.,TRBV6-5,CASSPGTGRNEQYF,TGTGCCAGCAGCCCCGGGACAGGGAGAAACGAGCAGTACTTC
.,15,TRBJ1-1,.,TRBV5-6,CASSSGRNMNTEAFF,TGTGCCAGCAGCTCGGGACGGAACATGAACACTGAAGCTTTCTTT
.,18,TRBJ2-6,.,TRBV12-3/TRBV12-4,CASSLARQVYSGANVLTF,TGTGCCAGCAGTTTAGCGCGGCAGGTCTACTCTGGGGCCAACGTCCTGACTTTC
TRBD2,14,TRBJ2-5,.,TRBV20-1,CSARDGTSYETQYF,TGCAGTGCTAGAGATGGGACTAGCTATGAGACCCAGTACTTC
.,17,TRBJ2-3,.,TRBV27,CASSLARWTDEEDTQYF,TGTGCCAGCAGTTTAGCTAGATGGACCGACGAGGAAGATACGCAGTATTTT
.,17,TRBJ2-3,few,TRBV30,CAWSESHTFPSTDTQYF,TGTGCCTGGAGTGAATCGCATACCTTCCCTAGCACAGATACGCAGTATTTT
.,13,TRBJ1-1,.,TRBV29-1,CSAGQLVNTEVFF,TGCAGCGCCGGACAGCTTGTGAACACTGAAGTTTTCTTT
TRBD1,16,TRBJ2-5,.,TRBV9,CASSSGQGEAKNMQYF,TGTGCCAGCAGCTCCGGACAGGGGGAAGCCAAAAACATGCAGTACTTC
TRBD1,14,TRBJ2-7,few,TRBV5-4,CASSQGVELYEQYF,TGTGCCAGCAGCCAGGGGGTAGAACTCTACGAGCAGTACTTC
.,16,TRBJ1-2,few,TRBV4-1,CASSHPQGLPNYGYTF,TGCGCCAGCAGCCATCCCCAGGGGCTCCCTAACTATGGCTACACCTTC
TRBD1,14,TRBJ1-6,.,TRBV28,CASSLTGGISPLHF,TGTGCCAGCAGTTTAACAGGGGGCATATCACCCCTCCACTTT